These T cell receptor beta chains were read from a single sample in a study of blood T cell repertoires in COVID-19. Profiling relied on immunoSEQ multiplex PCR, and the TCRdb table lists in-frame clones only, not all of them. Of more than 60,000 clones listed, 85% to 90% are singletons. Sequenced: peripheral blood. The receptor source for this set is a woman in her forties or fifties with active COVID-19. Each CDR3 is given with its conserved first and last residue. Fields, in order: D gene, clone size, V gene, J gene, CDR3 length, CDR3 protein, CDR3 DNA. D genes are given only for firm matches. Clone size is given for some rows only: seen once, a few or many times, or a class if the clone is expanded.

D gene: NA
clone size: once
V gene: TRBV5-5
J gene: TRBJ1-2
CDR3 length: 18
CDR3 protein: CASSLALTGPTSNYGYTF
CDR3 DNA: TGTGCCAGCAGCTTGGCCTTGACAGGCCCCACCTCTAACTATGGCTACACCTTC

D gene: TRBD1
clone size: once
V gene: TRBV9
J gene: TRBJ1-2
CDR3 length: 19
CDR3 protein: CASSVGADPGQGMGYGYTF
CDR3 DNA: TGTGCCAGCAGCGTAGGCGCGGATCCGGGACAGGGGATGGGCTATGGCTACACCTTC

D gene: NA
clone size: NA
V gene: TRBV20-1
J gene: TRBJ2-3
CDR3 length: 11
CDR3 protein: CSATLGDTQYF
CDR3 DNA: TGCAGTGCGACACTAGGAGATACGCAGTATTTT

D gene: NA
clone size: NA
V gene: TRBV27
J gene: TRBJ2-7
CDR3 length: 13
CDR3 protein: CASSLVRSYEQYF
CDR3 DNA: TGTGCCAGCAGTTTAGTTCGTTCCTACGAGCAGTACTTC

D gene: TRBD1
clone size: NA
V gene: TRBV10-3
J gene: TRBJ1-1
CDR3 length: 14
CDR3 protein: CATKRTGLNTEAFF
CDR3 DNA: TGTGCCACCAAGAGGACAGGCCTGAACACTGAAGCTTTCTTT

D gene: NA
clone size: NA
V gene: TRBV20-1
J gene: TRBJ2-1
CDR3 length: 11
CDR3 protein: CSASRLYKQFF
CDR3 DNA: TGCAGTGCTAGTCGTCTCTATAAGCAGTTCTTC

D gene: TRBD1
clone size: NA
V gene: TRBV10-3
J gene: TRBJ2-7
CDR3 length: 15
CDR3 protein: CAISDLGQGFYEQYF
CDR3 DNA: TGTGCCATCAGTGATTTAGGACAGGGCTTTTACGAGCAGTACTTC

D gene: TRBD1
clone size: NA
V gene: TRBV19
J gene: TRBJ2-2
CDR3 length: 15
CDR3 protein: CASRFRDRGHGELFF
CDR3 DNA: TGTGCCAGTAGGTTTCGGGACAGGGGTCACGGGGAGCTGTTTTTT

D gene: TRBD2
clone size: NA
V gene: TRBV7-3
J gene: TRBJ2-3
CDR3 length: 16
CDR3 protein: CASSSQAGAGTDTQYF
CDR3 DNA: TGTGCCAGCAGCTCTCAAGCGGGAGCCGGGACAGATACGCAGTATTTT

D gene: TRBD2
clone size: NA
V gene: TRBV7-3
J gene: TRBJ2-1
CDR3 length: 22
CDR3 protein: CASSLPTNPGTSGLSSYNEQFF
CDR3 DNA: TGTGCCAGCAGCTTACCGACAAACCCCGGGACTAGCGGCCTGAGCTCCTACAATGAGCAGTTCTTC

D gene: TRBD1
clone size: NA
V gene: TRBV28
J gene: TRBJ1-2
CDR3 length: 14
CDR3 protein: CASSLTGQGFGYTF
CDR3 DNA: TGTGCCAGCAGTTTAACCGGACAGGGCTTTGGCTACACCTTC

D gene: NA
clone size: few
V gene: TRBV30
J gene: TRBJ1-5
CDR3 length: 11
CDR3 protein: CAWSVQGPQHF
CDR3 DNA: TGTGCCTGGAGTGTTCAGGGGCCCCAGCATTTT

D gene: NA
clone size: NA
V gene: TRBV7-3
J gene: TRBJ2-3
CDR3 length: 14
CDR3 protein: CASSRGGNTDTQYF
CDR3 DNA: TGTGCCAGCAGCCGGGGAGGCAACACAGATACGCAGTATTTT

D gene: NA
clone size: NA
V gene: TRBV2
J gene: TRBJ1-2
CDR3 length: 15
CDR3 protein: CASRELLVGDYGYTF
CDR3 DNA: TGTGCCAGCAGGGAACTCCTAGTCGGGGACTATGGCTACACCTTC

D gene: TRBD1
clone size: NA
V gene: TRBV6-1
J gene: TRBJ1-6
CDR3 length: 15
CDR3 protein: CASSEALRGQSPLHF
CDR3 DNA: TGTGCCAGCAGTGAAGCACTGAGGGGGCAATCACCCCTCCACTTT

D gene: TRBD2
clone size: once
V gene: TRBV30
J gene: TRBJ2-2
CDR3 length: 17
CDR3 protein: CAWSGIAGAVNTGELFF
CDR3 DNA: TGTGCCTGGAGCGGGATAGCGGGAGCAGTCAACACCGGGGAGCTGTTTTTT

D gene: TRBD1
clone size: NA
V gene: TRBV19
J gene: TRBJ1-2
CDR3 length: 15
CDR3 protein: CASSIQGAPGYGYTF
CDR3 DNA: TGTGCCAGTAGTATACAGGGGGCTCCTGGCTATGGCTACACCTTC

D gene: NA
clone size: NA
V gene: TRBV21-1
J gene: TRBJ1-2
CDR3 length: 16
CDR3 protein: CASSKERGPFCYGYTF
CDR3 DNA: TGTGCCAGCAGCAAAGAACGAGGCCCCTTTTGCTATGGCTACACCTTC

D gene: NA
clone size: NA
V gene: TRBV19
J gene: TRBJ1-5
CDR3 length: 15
CDR3 protein: CASSGGTTQPLPQHF
CDR3 DNA: TGTGCCAGTAGTGGCGGGACGACGCAGCCGTTGCCCCAGCATTTT

D gene: NA
clone size: NA
V gene: TRBV19
J gene: TRBJ2-3
CDR3 length: 15
CDR3 protein: CASSILGGSTDTQYF
CDR3 DNA: TGTGCCAGTAGTATTCTGGGGGGAAGCACAGATACGCAGTATTTT

D gene: NA
clone size: NA
V gene: TRBV3-1/TRBV3-2
J gene: TRBJ2-3
CDR3 length: 14
CDR3 protein: CASSPRLLGSTQYF
CDR3 DNA: TGTGCCAGCAGCCCTCGCTTACTAGGGTCTACGCAGTATTTT

D gene: NA
clone size: NA
V gene: TRBV28
J gene: TRBJ1-2
CDR3 length: 15
CDR3 protein: CASSSFGRRNYGYTF
CDR3 DNA: TGTGCCAGCAGTTCCTTCGGACGGAGGAACTATGGCTACACCTTC

D gene: TRBD2
clone size: NA
V gene: TRBV4-2
J gene: TRBJ2-7
CDR3 length: 17
CDR3 protein: CASSQDRQASGGREQYF
CDR3 DNA: TGTGCCAGCAGCCAAGATAGACAGGCTAGCGGGGGGCGCGAGCAGTACTTC

D gene: TRBD1
clone size: NA
V gene: TRBV6-9
J gene: TRBJ2-1
CDR3 length: 15
CDR3 protein: CASSWDRTSYNEQFF
CDR3 DNA: TGTGCCAGCAGTTGGGACAGAACTTCCTACAATGAGCAGTTCTTC

D gene: NA
clone size: NA
V gene: TRBV9
J gene: TRBJ1-2
CDR3 length: 14
CDR3 protein: CASSVGPINYGYTF
CDR3 DNA: TGTGCCAGCAGCGTAGGGCCAATTAACTATGGCTACACCTTC

D gene: TRBD1
clone size: NA
V gene: TRBV9
J gene: TRBJ1-6
CDR3 length: 15
CDR3 protein: CASSVGQGDNSPLHF
CDR3 DNA: TGTGCCAGCAGCGTAGGACAGGGAGACAATTCACCCCTCCACTTT

D gene: NA
clone size: NA
V gene: TRBV27
J gene: TRBJ2-5
CDR3 length: 13
CDR3 protein: CASSLGPKETQYF
CDR3 DNA: TGTGCCAGCAGTTTAGGGCCGAAGGAGACCCAGTACTTC

D gene: TRBD2
clone size: NA
V gene: TRBV5-4
J gene: TRBJ2-5
CDR3 length: 14
CDR3 protein: CASSPGLSQETQYF
CDR3 DNA: TGTGCCAGCAGCCCGGGACTATCACAAGAGACCCAGTACTTC

D gene: NA
clone size: NA
V gene: TRBV29-1
J gene: TRBJ1-1
CDR3 length: 12
CDR3 protein: CSVSTGRTEAFF
CDR3 DNA: TGCAGCGTTTCGACAGGAAGGACTGAAGCTTTCTTT

D gene: TRBD2
clone size: NA
V gene: TRBV6-6
J gene: TRBJ2-7
CDR3 length: 13
CDR3 protein: CASSLAGAYEQYF
CDR3 DNA: TGTGCCAGCAGTCTAGCGGGCGCCTACGAGCAGTACTTC

D gene: NA
clone size: NA
V gene: TRBV9
J gene: TRBJ2-4
CDR3 length: 15
CDR3 protein: CASSVGGGGKNIQYF
CDR3 DNA: TGTGCCAGCAGCGTCGGAGGGGGCGGCAAAAACATTCAGTACTTC

D gene: TRBD2
clone size: NA
V gene: TRBV6-5
J gene: TRBJ2-3
CDR3 length: 15
CDR3 protein: CASTRLAGNTDTQYF
CDR3 DNA: TGTGCCAGCACCAGACTAGCGGGAAACACAGATACGCAGTATTTT

D gene: NA
clone size: NA
V gene: TRBV3-1/TRBV3-2
J gene: TRBJ2-7
CDR3 length: 15
CDR3 protein: CASSQEGARRREQYF
CDR3 DNA: TGTGCCAGCAGCCAAGAGGGGGCCCGCAGGCGCGAGCAGTACTTC

D gene: NA
clone size: NA
V gene: TRBV7-9
J gene: TRBJ2-7
CDR3 length: 13
CDR3 protein: CASSLDISYEQYF
CDR3 DNA: TGTGCCAGCAGCTTAGACATCTCCTACGAGCAGTACTTC

D gene: NA
clone size: NA
V gene: TRBV7-2
J gene: TRBJ2-3
CDR3 length: 12
CDR3 protein: CASSPGVDTQYF
CDR3 DNA: TGTGCCAGCAGCCCAGGGGTGGATACGCAGTATTTT

D gene: NA
clone size: NA
V gene: TRBV28
J gene: TRBJ2-7
CDR3 length: 16
CDR3 protein: CASSPWLAKISYEQYF
CDR3 DNA: TGTGCCAGCAGTCCTTGGCTAGCGAAAATTTCCTACGAGCAGTACTTC

D gene: NA
clone size: NA
V gene: TRBV27
J gene: TRBJ1-1
CDR3 length: 14
CDR3 protein: CASSEAGLNTEAFF
CDR3 DNA: TGTGCCAGCAGTGAGGCAGGGTTGAACACTGAAGCTTTCTTT

D gene: NA
clone size: NA
V gene: TRBV5-1
J gene: TRBJ1-5
CDR3 length: 14
CDR3 protein: CASSLDSGNQPQHF
CDR3 DNA: TGCGCCAGCAGCTTGGATTCAGGCAATCAGCCCCAGCATTTT

D gene: TRBD2
clone size: NA
V gene: TRBV19
J gene: TRBJ2-2
CDR3 length: 18
CDR3 protein: CASSIVYRLADYTGELFF
CDR3 DNA: TGTGCCAGTAGTATAGTCTACCGACTAGCGGATTACACCGGGGAGCTGTTTTTT

D gene: NA
clone size: NA
V gene: TRBV27
J gene: TRBJ2-3
CDR3 length: 15
CDR3 protein: CASSPSPRSTDTQYF
CDR3 DNA: TGTGCCAGCAGCCCTTCCCCCCGGAGCACAGATACGCAGTATTTT

D gene: TRBD2
clone size: NA
V gene: TRBV7-2
J gene: TRBJ2-1
CDR3 length: 15
CDR3 protein: CASSLVGGSIHEQFF
CDR3 DNA: TGTGCCAGCAGCTTAGTGGGCGGGAGTATACATGAGCAGTTCTTC

D gene: NA
clone size: NA
V gene: TRBV27
J gene: TRBJ2-5
CDR3 length: 15
CDR3 protein: CASSMGSGGEETQYF
CDR3 DNA: TGTGCCAGCAGCATGGGGTCAGGAGGGGAGGAGACCCAGTACTTC

D gene: TRBD2
clone size: NA
V gene: TRBV7-2
J gene: TRBJ2-7
CDR3 length: 16
CDR3 protein: CASSRGLAGGDYEQYF
CDR3 DNA: TGTGCCAGCAGCAGGGGACTAGCGGGAGGGGACTACGAGCAGTACTTC

D gene: TRBD1
clone size: NA
V gene: TRBV19
J gene: TRBJ2-7
CDR3 length: 14
CDR3 protein: CASSMGQVPYEQYF
CDR3 DNA: TGTGCCAGTAGTATGGGACAGGTTCCCTACGAGCAGTACTTC

D gene: NA
clone size: NA
V gene: TRBV6-5
J gene: TRBJ1-1
CDR3 length: 15
CDR3 protein: CASRTQQGTNTEAFF
CDR3 DNA: TGTGCCAGCAGGACCCAACAGGGAACGAACACTGAAGCTTTCTTT

D gene: NA
clone size: NA
V gene: TRBV7-9
J gene: TRBJ2-3
CDR3 length: 19
CDR3 protein: CASSFTGGTQPNGADTQYF
CDR3 DNA: TGTGCCAGCAGCTTTACTGGCGGGACGCAACCAAATGGGGCAGATACGCAGTATTTT

D gene: NA
clone size: NA
V gene: TRBV27
J gene: TRBJ1-5
CDR3 length: 14
CDR3 protein: CASSSDSRNQPQHF
CDR3 DNA: TGTGCCAGCAGTTCGGACTCCCGCAATCAGCCCCAGCATTTT

D gene: NA
clone size: NA
V gene: TRBV29-1
J gene: TRBJ1-1
CDR3 length: 12
CDR3 protein: CSVAPQNTEAFF
CDR3 DNA: TGCAGCGTTGCCCCCCAGAACACTGAAGCTTTCTTT

D gene: TRBD2
clone size: NA
V gene: TRBV7-9
J gene: TRBJ2-3
CDR3 length: 16
CDR3 protein: CASSSAGTGTSGIRYF
CDR3 DNA: TGTGCCAGCAGCTCCGCCGGGACAGGGACTAGCGGGATCAGGTATTTT

D gene: TRBD2
clone size: once
V gene: TRBV5-6
J gene: TRBJ2-7
CDR3 length: 14
CDR3 protein: CASSFLAESYEQYF
CDR3 DNA: TGTGCCAGCAGCTTCCTAGCGGAGTCCTACGAGCAGTACTTC

D gene: NA
clone size: NA
V gene: TRBV11-2
J gene: TRBJ2-3
CDR3 length: 16
CDR3 protein: CASSSLAMRLGDTQYF
CDR3 DNA: TGTGCCAGCAGCTCATTAGCGATGCGGCTAGGAGATACGCAGTATTTT

D gene: NA
clone size: NA
V gene: TRBV27
J gene: TRBJ2-7
CDR3 length: 14
CDR3 protein: CASSRGTDNYEQYF
CDR3 DNA: TGTGCCAGCAGTCGCGGGACAGATAACTACGAGCAGTACTTC

D gene: TRBD1
clone size: NA
V gene: TRBV11-2
J gene: TRBJ1-2
CDR3 length: 18
CDR3 protein: CASSSIQGQGASNYGYTF
CDR3 DNA: TGTGCCAGCAGCTCAATCCAGGGACAGGGGGCCAGTAACTATGGCTACACCTTC

D gene: NA
clone size: NA
V gene: TRBV19
J gene: TRBJ1-5
CDR3 length: 13
CDR3 protein: CASSVIGGQPQHF
CDR3 DNA: TGTGCCAGTAGTGTCATAGGAGGTCAGCCCCAGCATTTT